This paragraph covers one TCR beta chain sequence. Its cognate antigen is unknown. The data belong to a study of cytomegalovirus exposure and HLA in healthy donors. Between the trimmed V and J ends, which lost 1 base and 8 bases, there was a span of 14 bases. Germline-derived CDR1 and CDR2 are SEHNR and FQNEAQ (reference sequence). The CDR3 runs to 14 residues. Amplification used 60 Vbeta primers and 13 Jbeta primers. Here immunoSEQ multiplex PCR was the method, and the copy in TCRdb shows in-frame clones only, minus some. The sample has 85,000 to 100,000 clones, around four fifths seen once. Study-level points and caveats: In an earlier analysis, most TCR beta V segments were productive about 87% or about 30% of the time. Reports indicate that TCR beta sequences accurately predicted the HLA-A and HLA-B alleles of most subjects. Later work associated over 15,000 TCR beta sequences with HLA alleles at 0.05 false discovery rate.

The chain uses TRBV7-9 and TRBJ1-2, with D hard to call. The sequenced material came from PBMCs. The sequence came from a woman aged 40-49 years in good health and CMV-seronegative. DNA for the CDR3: TGTGCCAGCAGCTTAGTAGAGAGAAGTTCCGGCTACACCTTC. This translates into CASSLVERSSGYTF.